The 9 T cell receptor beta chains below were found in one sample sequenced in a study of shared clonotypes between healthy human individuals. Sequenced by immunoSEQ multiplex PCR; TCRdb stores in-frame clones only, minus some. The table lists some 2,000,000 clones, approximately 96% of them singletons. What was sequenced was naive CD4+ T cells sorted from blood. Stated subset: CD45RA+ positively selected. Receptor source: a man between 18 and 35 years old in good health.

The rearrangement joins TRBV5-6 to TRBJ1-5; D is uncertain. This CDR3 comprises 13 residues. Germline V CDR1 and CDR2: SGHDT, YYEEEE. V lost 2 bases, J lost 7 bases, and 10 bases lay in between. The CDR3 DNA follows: TGTGCCAGCAGCTTTAGCAGGTGGCAGCCCCAGCATTTT. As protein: CASSFSRWQPQHF. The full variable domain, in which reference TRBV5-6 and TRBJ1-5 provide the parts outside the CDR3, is DAGVTQSPTHLIKTRGQQVTLRCSPKSGHDTVSWYQQALGQGPQFIFQYYEEEERQRGNFPDRFSGHQFPNYSSELNVNALLLGDSALYLCASSFSRWQPQHFGDGTRLSIL.

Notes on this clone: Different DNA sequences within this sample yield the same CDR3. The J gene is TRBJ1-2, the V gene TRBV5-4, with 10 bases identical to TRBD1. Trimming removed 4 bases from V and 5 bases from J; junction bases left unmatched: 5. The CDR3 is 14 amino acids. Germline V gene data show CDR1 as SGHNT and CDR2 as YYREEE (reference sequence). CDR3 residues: CASSLGQGGYGYTF. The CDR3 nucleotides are TGTGCCAGCAGCCTCGGACAGGGGGGATATGGCTACACCTTC.

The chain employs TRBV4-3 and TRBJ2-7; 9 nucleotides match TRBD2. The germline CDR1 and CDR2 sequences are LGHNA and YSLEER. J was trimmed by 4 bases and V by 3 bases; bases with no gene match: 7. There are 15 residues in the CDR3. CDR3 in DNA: TGCGCCAGCAGCCAGCTAGCGGGGAGCGGATACGAGCAGTACTTC. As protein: CASSQLAGSGYEQYF.

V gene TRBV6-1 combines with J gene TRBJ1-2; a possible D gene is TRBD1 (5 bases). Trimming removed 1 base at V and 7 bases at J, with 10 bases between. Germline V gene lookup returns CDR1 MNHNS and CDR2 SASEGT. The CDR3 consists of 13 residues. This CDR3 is CASSEVGQVGYTF. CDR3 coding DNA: TGTGCCAGCAGTGAAGTGGGGCAGGTTGGCTACACCTTC.

CDR3: CASSLGTTQETQYF. CDR3 nucleotide sequence: TGTGCCAGCTCACTCGGGACTACTCAAGAGACCCAGTACTTC. The chain recombines TRBV18 with TRBJ2-5, with TRBD2 matching 7 bases. In germline, CDR1 is KGHSH, CDR2 LQKENI. The CDR3 spans 14 residues. V lost 4 bases and J lost 2; bases outside the gene matches: 4.

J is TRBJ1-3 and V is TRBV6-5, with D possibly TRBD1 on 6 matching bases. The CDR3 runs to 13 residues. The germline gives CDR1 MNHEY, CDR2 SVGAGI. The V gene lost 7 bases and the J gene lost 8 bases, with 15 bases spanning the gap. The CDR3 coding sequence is TGTGCCAGCACAAACGGGGGCGCAGACACCATATATTTT. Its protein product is CASTNGGADTIYF.

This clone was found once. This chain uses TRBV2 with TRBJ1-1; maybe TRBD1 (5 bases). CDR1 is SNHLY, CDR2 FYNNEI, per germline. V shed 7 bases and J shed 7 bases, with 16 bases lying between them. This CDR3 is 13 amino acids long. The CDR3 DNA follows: TGTGCCAGCATGGGACTCACCGGGGGTGAAGCTTTCTTT. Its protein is CASMGLTGGEAFF.

CDR3 in DNA: TGTGCCATCAGCCGACTAGGCCAAAACACCGGGGAGCTGTTTTTT. The encoded protein is CAISRLGQNTGELFF. This sequence joins TRBV10-3 and TRBJ2-2; a weak D match, TRBD2 (6 bases). V was trimmed by 6 bases and J by 2 bases, leaving 13 bases between them. The CDR3 is made up of 15 amino acids. Per germline, CDR1 ENHRY and CDR2 SYGVKD.

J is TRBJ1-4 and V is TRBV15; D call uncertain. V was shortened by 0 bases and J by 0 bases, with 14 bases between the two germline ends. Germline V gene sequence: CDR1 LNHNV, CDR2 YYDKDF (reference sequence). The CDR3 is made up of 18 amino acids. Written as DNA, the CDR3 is TGTGCCACCAGCAGAGATACCACATCGACGGCAACTAATGAAAAACTGTTTTTT. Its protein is CATSRDTTSTATNEKLFF.